A single count supports the clone carrying this TCR beta chain. This sample was included in a study of blood T cell repertoires in COVID-19. Using immunoSEQ multiplex PCR, the repertoire was profiled, and TCRdb retains in-frame clones only, with some absent. Seen here are some 350,000 clones, about 90% observed once, and the top ten hold more than 5%. V lost 6 bases, J lost 1 base, and 18 bases lay in between. This CDR3 comprises 16 residues. In germline, CDR1 is SEHNR, CDR2 FQNEAQ (reference sequence). The clonotype was recovered from a man in his thirties or forties who had recovered from COVID-19. The chain links TRBV7-9 to TRBJ1-1, with D perhaps TRBD1 (5 bases). The sequencing sample was made of PBMCs or T cells enriched from blood (not recorded which). CDR3 in amino acids: CASRPSGGHRNTEAFF. Here the CDR3 DNA reads TGTGCCAGCAGACCCTCCGGCGGACACCGGAACACTGAAGCTTTCTTT.